Listed here are 10 T cell receptor beta chains from one sample, sequenced in a study of technical replicates of blood from a few donors. Some clones are missing from TCRdb's copy, which holds only in-frame ones; the method was immunoSEQ multiplex PCR. The sample holds some 82,000 clones, around 94% seen once. Material: T cells isolated from PBMCs. These receptor sequences come from a human donor in good health.

As DNA, the CDR3 is TGTGCCAGCAGCTCGGACAGGAGGGGGACTGAAGCTTTCTTT. This translates into CASSSDRRGTEAFF. The chain is built from TRBV5-6 and TRBJ1-1, with 7 bases matching TRBD1. CDR3 length: 14 amino acids. Per the germline V gene, CDR1 is SGHDT and CDR2 is YYEEEE. V was pared by 3 bases and J by 5 bases, with 7 bases of the junction left unmatched.

The chain recombines TRBV30 with TRBJ1-3; D is ambiguous. Germline CDR1 and CDR2: GTSNPN and SVGIG (reference sequence). This CDR3 spans 14 amino acids. Trimming cost V 2 bases and J 2 bases, with 10 bases left between them. The DNA for the CDR3 is TGTGCCTGGAGTCGTATAACGGCTGGAAACACCATATATTTT. It yields the protein CAWSRITAGNTIYF.

CDR3 sequence reads: CASTGTGVTEAFF. The CDR3 DNA sequence: TGTGCCAGTACCGGGACAGGGGTCACTGAAGCTTTCTTT. The chain links TRBV2 to TRBJ1-1; TRBD1 matches at 10 bases. This CDR3 region has 13 residues. Germline V gene lookup returns CDR1 SNHLY and CDR2 FYNNEI. The V segment lost 9 bases and the J segment 4 bases; nucleotides outside the gene matches: 5.

The gene calls are TRBV9 and TRBJ2-2, with TRBD2 identical over 9 bases. CDR3 size: 17 residues. Germline V lookup: CDR1 SGDLS, CDR2 YYNGEE. The ends lost 2 bases at V and 0 bases at J; junction bases unmatched: 5. The CDR3 sequence is CASSVPSGVANTGELFF. CDR3 sequence (DNA): TGTGCCAGCAGCGTCCCTAGCGGGGTCGCGAACACCGGGGAGCTGTTTTTT.

The chain carries TRBV5-6 and TRBJ2-7; D unresolved. V was cut by 0 bases and J by 2 bases, with 12 bases left in between. The CDR3 totals 15 residues. Germline V gene sequence: CDR1 SGHDT, CDR2 YYEEEE. This CDR3 reads CASSLGLARTYEQYF. The CDR3 DNA sequence: TGTGCCAGCAGCTTGGGACTGGCGAGGACCTACGAGCAGTACTTC.

V gene TRBV19 combines with J gene TRBJ2-1; D may be TRBD2 (7 bases). In germline, CDR1 is LNHDA, CDR2 SQIVND (reference sequence). Between the trimmed V and J ends, which lost 6 bases and 4 bases, there was a span of 13 bases. The CDR3 is 14 amino acids. The CDR3 DNA reads TGTGCCAGTAGCTGGGGGGGGGCTTACAATGAGCAGTTCTTC. Amino acids: CASSWGGAYNEQFF.

This chain links TRBV29-1 with TRBJ2-2; D not certain. The CDR3 is made up of 12 amino acids. Trimming took off 4 bases at V and 3 bases at J, with 6 bases between the two ends. Germline lookup yields CDR1 SQVTM and CDR2 ANQGSEA. In DNA, the CDR3 is TGCAGCGTTGTTCAGGACACCGGGGAGCTGTTTTTT. Its protein product is CSVVQDTGELFF.

The V call is TRBV10-2, the J call TRBJ1-1; 7 bases are a match to TRBD1. There are 14 residues in the CDR3. Germline trimming cut 7 bases from V and 0 bases from J; bases unmatched to any gene: 5. Germline loops: CDR1 WSHSY, CDR2 SAAADI. The CDR3 loop is CASKTGSMNTEAFF. The CDR3 DNA reads TGCGCCAGCAAGACAGGGTCAATGAACACTGAAGCTTTCTTT.

The rearrangement links TRBV9 to TRBJ1-4, with 7 bases identical to TRBD1. From germline, CDR1 is SGDLS and CDR2 YYNGEE. The CDR3 has 18 residues. Losses at the gene ends were 0 bases for V and 5 bases for J; bases not matched to a gene: 13. The CDR3 DNA reads TGTGCCAGCAGCGTAGATCCAAGAGTGGGACAGAAAAATGAAAAACTGTTTTTT. This translates into CASSVDPRVGQKNEKLFF. Full variable domain (remainder filled in from reference TRBV9 and TRBJ1-4): DSGVTQTPKHLITATGQRVTLRCSPRSGDLSVYWYQQSLDQGLQFLIQYYNGEERAKGNILERFSAQQFPDLHSELNLSSLELGDSALYFCASSVDPRVGQKNEKLFFGSGTQLSVL.

V and J are TRBV6-1 and TRBJ2-7; D unresolved. Trimming stripped 4 bases from V and 6 bases from J, with 13 bases between. Looked up from germline, CDR1 is MNHNS and CDR2 is SASEGT. CDR3 length: 13 residues. CDR3 region: CASSVVSVSEQYF. The CDR3 nucleotides are TGTGCCAGCAGTGTGGTCAGTGTCTCCGAGCAGTACTTC.